Sequencing of this T cell receptor beta chain was carried out in a study of blood T cell repertoires in COVID-19. V shed 1 base and J shed 8 bases, with 14 bases lying between them. CDR3 length: 14 residues. The germline V gene has CDR1 SGHVS and CDR2 FNYEAQ. Only in-frame clones appear in the TCRdb table, and some are missing; sequencing was by immunoSEQ multiplex PCR. The sample includes 400,000 to 450,000 clones, around 88% seen only once; the top ten take approximately 12%. The receptor's source is a woman in her 50s with COVID-19, enrolled during active disease. This rearrangement joins TRBV7-6 to TRBJ1-2, with no clear D. The sample was peripheral blood. The CDR3 nucleotides are TGTGCCAGCAGCTTAGTGGTTGGAGGGAACGGCTACACCTTC. This translates into CASSLVVGGNGYTF. Filled out from reference TRBV7-6 and TRBJ1-2, the complete variable domain reads GAGVSQSPRYKVTKRGQDVALRCDPISGHVSLYWYRQALGQGPEFLTYFNYEAQQDKSGLPNDRFSAERPEGSISTLTIQRTEQRDSAMYRCASSLVVGGNGYTFGSGTRLTVV.